Sequencing of this TCR beta chain was carried out in a study of blood T cell repertoires in COVID-19. Study details: The origin of the acute and convalescent COVID-19 samples was the United States, Italy and Spain. Sources were T cells, B-cell-depleted T cells, or PBMCs; the material itself was cDNA or gDNA.

Authors' processing steps: Amplification from reference gene primers served as the basis for estimated nucleated cell counts. Clones were sequenced by immunoSEQ multiplex PCR, and TCRdb holds only the in-frame ones, with some missing. V, J and clone size derive from that table, while D and trimming were established from the DNA sequence. The data contain 80,000 to 130,000 clones, approximately 86% of them singletons. This CDR3 is built from 12 residues. Germline assignment: CDR1 SGHRS and CDR2 YFSETQ. Trimming removed 4 bases from V and 6 bases from J, with 10 bases in between. V is TRBV5-1 and J is TRBJ1-1; a possible D gene is TRBD1 (5 bases). Sample: peripheral blood. This receptor was obtained from a woman aged 60-70 years with acute or convalescent COVID-19. The CDR3 spells CASSKQGAEAFF. The DNA of the CDR3 is TGCGCCAGCAGCAAGCAAGGGGCTGAAGCTTTCTTT.